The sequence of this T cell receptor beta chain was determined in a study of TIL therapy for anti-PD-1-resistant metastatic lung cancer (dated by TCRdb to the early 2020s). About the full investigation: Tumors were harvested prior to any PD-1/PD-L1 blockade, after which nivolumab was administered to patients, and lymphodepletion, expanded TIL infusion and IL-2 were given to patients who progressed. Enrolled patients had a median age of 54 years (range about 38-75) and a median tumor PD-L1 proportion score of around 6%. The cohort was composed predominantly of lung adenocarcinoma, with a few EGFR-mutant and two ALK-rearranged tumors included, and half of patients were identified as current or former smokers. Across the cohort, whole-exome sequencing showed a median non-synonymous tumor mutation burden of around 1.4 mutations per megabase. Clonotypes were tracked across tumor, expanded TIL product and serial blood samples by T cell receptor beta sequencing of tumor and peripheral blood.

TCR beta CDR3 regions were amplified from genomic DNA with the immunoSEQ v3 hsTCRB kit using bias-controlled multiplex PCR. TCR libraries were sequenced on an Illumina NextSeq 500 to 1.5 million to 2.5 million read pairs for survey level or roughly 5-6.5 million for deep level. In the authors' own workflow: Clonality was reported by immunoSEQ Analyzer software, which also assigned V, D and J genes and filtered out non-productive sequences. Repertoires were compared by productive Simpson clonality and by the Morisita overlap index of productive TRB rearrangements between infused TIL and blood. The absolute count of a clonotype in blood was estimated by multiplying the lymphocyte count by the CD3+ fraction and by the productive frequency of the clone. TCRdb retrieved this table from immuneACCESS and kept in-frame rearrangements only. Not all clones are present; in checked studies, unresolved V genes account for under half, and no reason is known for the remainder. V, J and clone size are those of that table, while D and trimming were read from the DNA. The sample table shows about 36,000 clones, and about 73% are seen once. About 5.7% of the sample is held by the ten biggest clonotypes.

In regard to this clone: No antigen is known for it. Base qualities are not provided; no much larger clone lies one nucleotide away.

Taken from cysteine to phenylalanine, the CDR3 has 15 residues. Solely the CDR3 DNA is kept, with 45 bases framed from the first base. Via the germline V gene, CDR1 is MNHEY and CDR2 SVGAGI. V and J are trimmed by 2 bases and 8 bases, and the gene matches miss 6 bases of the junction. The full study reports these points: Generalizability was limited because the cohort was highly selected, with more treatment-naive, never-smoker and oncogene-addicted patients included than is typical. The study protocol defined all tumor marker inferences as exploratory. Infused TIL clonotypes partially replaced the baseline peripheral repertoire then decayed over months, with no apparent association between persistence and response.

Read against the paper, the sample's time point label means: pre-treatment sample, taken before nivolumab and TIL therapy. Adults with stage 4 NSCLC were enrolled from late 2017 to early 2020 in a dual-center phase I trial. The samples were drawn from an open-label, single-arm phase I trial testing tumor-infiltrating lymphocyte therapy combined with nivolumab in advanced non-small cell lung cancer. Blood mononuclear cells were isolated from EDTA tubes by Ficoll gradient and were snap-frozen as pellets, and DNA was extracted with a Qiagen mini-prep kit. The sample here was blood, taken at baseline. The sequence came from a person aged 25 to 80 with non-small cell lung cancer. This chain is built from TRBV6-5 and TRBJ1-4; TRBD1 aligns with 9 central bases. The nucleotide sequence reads TGTGCCAGCAGTTACGGGGGACAGGGTGTCGAAAAACTGTTTTTT. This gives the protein CASSYGGQGVEKLFF.